A selection of T cell receptor beta chains follows, all from one sample in a study of cytomegalovirus exposure and HLA in healthy donors. Using immunoSEQ multiplex PCR, the repertoire was profiled, and TCRdb retains in-frame clones only, with some absent. The sample records roughly 250,000 clones, 90% being singletons. Sequencing was carried out using PBMCs. These receptors were collected from a woman aged 18 to 35 in good health and CMV-seronegative. Both conserved end residues are part of each CDR3. The order of the fields is CDR3 DNA, CDR3 protein, D gene, clone size, J gene, V gene. A D gene is named only where the DNA matches it firmly. Expanded clones are given a class, and other clones once, few, many or no size at all.

cdr3_nt: TGTGCCAGTAGTACCGCTATGAACACTGAAGCTTTCTTT
cdr3_aa: CASSTAMNTEAFF
d_call: -
clone_size: -
j_call: TRBJ1-1
v_call: TRBV19

cdr3_nt: TGTGCCAGCAACCAGGTGGGACTAGCGACCGATGAGCAGTTCTTC
cdr3_aa: CASNQVGLATDEQFF
d_call: TRBD2
clone_size: -
j_call: TRBJ2-1
v_call: TRBV7-9

cdr3_nt: TGCAGCGTTGAGTCTGAGGGGACAGCTTCTTATGGCTACACCTTC
cdr3_aa: CSVESEGTASYGYTF
d_call: TRBD1
clone_size: -
j_call: TRBJ1-2
v_call: TRBV29-1

cdr3_nt: TGTGCCAGCAGTCCCCTAGGGATTGGGGGGAGGAGCACTGAAGCTTTCTTT
cdr3_aa: CASSPLGIGGRSTEAFF
d_call: -
clone_size: -
j_call: TRBJ1-1
v_call: TRBV27

cdr3_nt: TGTGCCAGCAGCTCGACAGGGGCCCTCTCCTACGAGCAGTACTTC
cdr3_aa: CASSSTGALSYEQYF
d_call: TRBD1
clone_size: -
j_call: TRBJ2-7
v_call: TRBV5-5

cdr3_nt: TGTGCCAGCACCGGTCGACAGGGCTCCTTCTATTCACCCCTCCACTTT
cdr3_aa: CASTGRQGSFYSPLHF
d_call: TRBD1
clone_size: -
j_call: TRBJ1-6
v_call: TRBV27

cdr3_nt: TGTGCCAGCAGCTCGCCGGGACAGGCTAATGAAAAACTGTTTTTT
cdr3_aa: CASSSPGQANEKLFF
d_call: TRBD1
clone_size: once
j_call: TRBJ1-4
v_call: TRBV7-9

cdr3_nt: TGTGCCAGCAGTTCCCTAGACAGGAATCAGCCCCAGCATTTT
cdr3_aa: CASSSLDRNQPQHF
d_call: -
clone_size: -
j_call: TRBJ1-5
v_call: TRBV28

cdr3_nt: TGTGCCAGCAGTTCCGCCTTGGGAGCGGGGGGTACCTACAATGAGCAGTTCTTC
cdr3_aa: CASSSALGAGGTYNEQFF
d_call: TRBD2
clone_size: -
j_call: TRBJ2-1
v_call: TRBV5-6

cdr3_nt: TGCGCCAGCAGCTTATTGGAGGGTTTAGGTAACACTGAAGCTTTCTTT
cdr3_aa: CASSLLEGLGNTEAFF
d_call: -
clone_size: few
j_call: TRBJ1-1
v_call: TRBV5-1

cdr3_nt: TGTGCCAGCTCAGTACGTGAGCAGCCCCAGCATTTT
cdr3_aa: CASSVREQPQHF
d_call: -
clone_size: few
j_call: TRBJ1-5
v_call: TRBV18

cdr3_nt: TGTGCCAGCAGCTTAGGTGTAGCGGGGGGTTTCACAGATACGCAGTATTTT
cdr3_aa: CASSLGVAGGFTDTQYF
d_call: TRBD2
clone_size: -
j_call: TRBJ2-3
v_call: TRBV7-3

cdr3_nt: TGTGCCACCAGCAGACAGGGCGGCAACTATGGCTACACCTTC
cdr3_aa: CATSRQGGNYGYTF
d_call: TRBD1
clone_size: -
j_call: TRBJ1-2
v_call: TRBV6-5

cdr3_nt: TGTGCCAGCAGGGGGGGGTTTGGGAGCCCCTCTTACGAGCAGTACTTC
cdr3_aa: CASRGGFGSPSYEQYF
d_call: TRBD2
clone_size: -
j_call: TRBJ2-7
v_call: TRBV28